Shown below are 20 T cell receptor beta chains from a single sample sequenced in a study of monozygotic twins with inflammatory bowel disease. TCRdb re-called the 5' RACE reads; every CDR3 protein appears as one record, without DNA. The sample spans around 200,000 distinct CDR3 sequences; the ten largest clones claim approximately 1.6%. Input material: blood. These receptors all stem from a human donor with ulcerative colitis or Crohn's disease, or a healthy co-twin of an affected twin (not recorded which).

The rearrangement uses TRBV5-5 and TRBJ1-6; TCRdb proposes TRBD1, but this gene call is untestable without DNA. CDR1 is SGHKS, CDR2 YYEKEE, per germline (reference sequence). The CDR3 is 14 residues long. CDR3 protein: CASSPGQDNSPLHF.

This chain uses TRBV12-3 or TRBV12-4 with TRBJ2-1; TCRdb's assignment of TRBD1 cannot be checked, as there is no DNA. This CDR3 contains 15 residues. CDR3 loop: CASSYRGQRGNEQFF.

The genes are TRBV12-3 or TRBV12-4 and TRBJ1-2; TCRdb returns TRBD1, unconfirmable since there is no DNA. This CDR3 has 14 amino acids. CDR3 region: CASSIPGQRYGYTF.

The V call is TRBV29-1, the J call TRBJ2-4; no DNA is available, so the TRBD1 call from TCRdb remains unchecked. This CDR3 contains 14 residues. Germline V gene data show CDR1 as SQVTM and CDR2 as ANQGSEA. CDR3 loop: CSVEDGGRTGIQYF.

This chain's CDR3 is CASSPGRRDEQYF. The chain has TRBV18 and TRBJ2-7; the TCRdb D gene call, TRBD1, has no DNA to confirm it. The CDR3 sequence is 13 residues long. Germline V lookup: CDR1 KGHSH, CDR2 LQKENI.

This chain links TRBV20-1 with TRBJ1-1; TCRdb returns TRBD1, unconfirmable since there is no DNA. Germline assignment: CDR1 DFQATT and CDR2 SNEGSKA (reference sequence). The CDR3 is 13 amino acids. The CDR3 sequence: CSAKWTGNTEAFF.

The rearrangement joins TRBV21-1 to TRBJ1-4; TCRdb names TRBD1, which stays unverified in the absence of DNA. TRBV21-1 corresponds to a pseudogene. The CDR3 contains 16 residues. CDR3 sequence: CASSGSKDRADEKLFF.

The rearrangement uses TRBV7-9 and TRBJ1-1. The CDR3 covers 11 residues. Germline assignment: CDR1 SEHNR and CDR2 FQNEAQ (reference sequence). Here the CDR3 reads CASGLTTEAFF.

The V call is TRBV11-2, the J call TRBJ2-1; TCRdb returns TRBD1, unconfirmable since there is no DNA. Germline-derived CDR1 and CDR2 are SGHAT and FQNNGV. This CDR3 region has 15 residues. The CDR3 protein is CASSLEGRIYNEQFF.

J is TRBJ1-1 and V is TRBV12-3 or TRBV12-4; the D call of TRBD1 rests on TCRdb alone, since no DNA is present to check it. The CDR3 loop spans 13 amino acids. The CDR3 loop reads CASSPRDRGEAFF.

The chain joins TRBV12-3 or TRBV12-4 to TRBJ1-2; TCRdb gives TRBD1 as the D gene, but with no DNA this cannot be confirmed. There are 15 residues in the CDR3. The CDR3 sequence: CASSFTTGGHYGYTF.

The V and J genes are TRBV18 and TRBJ2-1; as DNA is missing, the TRBD2 call by TCRdb cannot be tested. Germline CDR1 and CDR2: KGHSH and LQKENI. The CDR3 consists of 15 residues. CDR3 residues: CASSPAGRVYNEQFF.

V gene TRBV3-1 combines with J gene TRBJ2-2; the TCRdb D gene call, TRBD2, has no DNA to confirm it. Germline loops: CDR1 LGHDT, CDR2 YNNKEL (reference sequence). The CDR3 loop spans 18 amino acids. The CDR3: CASSPHSGLAGNTGELFF.

V usage is TRBV20-1 and J usage is TRBJ1-1. The CDR3 has 14 residues. Germline V lookup: CDR1 DFQATT, CDR2 SNEGSKA (reference sequence). CDR3: CSAMTRPLNTEAFF.

The J gene is TRBJ1-2, the V gene TRBV20-1. The CDR3 sequence is 16 residues long. Per the germline V gene, CDR1 is DFQATT and CDR2 is SNEGSKA (reference sequence). Here the CDR3 reads CSARGPTAIFNYGYTF.

The V and J genes are TRBV20-1 and TRBJ1-1. CDR3 size: 14 residues. Germline V lookup: CDR1 DFQATT, CDR2 SNEGSKA (reference sequence). CDR3 residues: CSAPAAGKNTEAFF.

This chain connects TRBV20-1 to TRBJ1-6; TCRdb gives TRBD1 as the D gene, but with no DNA this cannot be confirmed. This CDR3 is built from 14 residues. From germline, CDR1 is DFQATT and CDR2 SNEGSKA (reference sequence). The CDR3 spells CSASEDRVNSPLHF.

This chain connects TRBV5-1 to TRBJ2-3; TCRdb lists TRBD1, though no DNA is available to test this call. The V gene's germline CDR1 is SGHRS and CDR2 YFSETQ. The CDR3 length is 16 residues. CDR3 protein: CASSLTGGISSDTQYF. Together with reference TRBV5-1 and TRBJ2-3, the CDR3 gives the full variable domain: KAGVTQTPRYLIKTRGQQVTLSCSPISGHRSVSWYQQTPGQGLQFLFEYFSETQRNKGNFPGRFSGRQFSNSRSEMNVSTLELGDSALYLCASSLTGGISSDTQYFGPGTRLTVL.

The chain carries TRBV20-1 and TRBJ1-2. The CDR3 spans 13 residues. The germline V gene encodes CDR1 DFQATT and CDR2 SNEGSKA (reference sequence). This CDR3 reads CSVGETSSYGYTF.

The chain employs TRBV6-5 and TRBJ1-1; absent DNA, TCRdb's TRBD1 call cannot be checked. This CDR3 has 13 amino acids. CDR1 and CDR2 from the germline V gene are MNHEY and SVGAGI. CDR3 amino acids: CASSYTGDGRTFF.